The sequence of this T cell receptor beta chain was determined in a study of T-cell memory formation after mild COVID-19. Study-level findings and limits: Most CD4+ clones that shrank were in CM and EM, while CD8+ ones turned up in EMRA. The SARS-CoV-2 specificity of second-wave clones reaching peak at day 37 remained unverified.

MiXCR, run by TCRdb on the 5' RACE reads, gives a single entry per CDR3 protein. The sample consists of approximately 500,000 distinct CDR3 sequences, around 27% of them appearing once. With respect to this clonotype: The antigen remains undetermined.

This CDR3 contains 15 residues. Trimming left V 6 bases short and J 0 bases short, with 15 bases between. Germline lookup yields CDR1 MNHEY and CDR2 SVGAGI. J is TRBJ2-7 and V is TRBV6-5, with D perhaps TRBD1 or TRBD2 (5 bases each). This receptor was identified in an adult woman who had mild COVID-19 (a few samples of this study predate the infection). Cell type and time point are not known. Sequenced sample: PBMCs or a T cell subset sorted from them (not recorded which). CDR3 amino acids: CASSPQHGASYEQYF. CDR3 bases: TGTGCCAGCAGCCCCCAGCACGGGGCCTCCTACGAGCAGTACTTC.